The 9 T cell receptor beta chains below come from one sample, sequenced in a study of T cells expressing NK-cell markers. TCRdb reprocessed the 5' RACE reads and reports one entry per CDR3 protein, with no DNA. This sample contains fewer than 200,000 distinct CDR3 sequences. The sample taken for sequencing was blood T cells: a sorted CD56 or NKG2C T cell subset, CD4+ or CD8+ T cells, or bulk PBMC T cells (not recorded which). These receptors originate from a woman aged 18-70 years in good health.

The chain joins TRBV27 to TRBJ2-3. The CDR3 has 14 amino acids. Germline-derived CDR1 and CDR2 are MNHEY and SMNVEV (reference sequence). CDR3: CASSLSPHTDTQYF.

The chain joins TRBV29-1 to TRBJ2-5. This CDR3 region has 12 residues. Per germline, CDR1 SQVTM and CDR2 ANQGSEA. CDR3 in amino acids: CSVDLVTETQYF.

The chain combines TRBV7-2 with TRBJ2-7; TCRdb proposes TRBD2, but this gene call is untestable without DNA. The germline gives CDR1 SGHTA, CDR2 FQGNSA. The CDR3 has 16 amino acids. This CDR3 is CASSKSSRGELYEQYF.

The gene calls are TRBV11-3 and TRBJ2-6. The CDR3 totals 16 residues. The germline CDR1 and CDR2 sequences are SGHNT and YENEEA. This CDR3 is CASSSMSLSGANVLTF.

V is TRBV18 and J is TRBJ1-1; TCRdb designates TRBD1, a call that cannot be tested without DNA. The CDR3 length is 14 residues. CDR1 is KGHSH, CDR2 LQKENI, per germline. CDR3 residues: CASSPGQGYPEAFF.

The V gene is TRBV7-2, the J gene TRBJ2-5; TCRdb selects TRBD2, and the lack of DNA leaves this call unchecked. Looked up from germline, CDR1 is SGHTA and CDR2 is FQGNSA. CDR3 length: 16 residues. The CDR3 sequence: CASSLAGTSNGETQYF. The full variable domain, with the rest looked up from reference TRBV7-2 and TRBJ2-5, is GAGVSQSPSNKVTEKGKDVELRCDPISGHTALYWYRQSLGQGLEFLIYFQGNSAPDKSGLPSDRFSAERTGGSVSTLTIQRTQQEDSAVYLCASSLAGTSNGETQYFGPGTRLLVL.

J is TRBJ2-1 and V is TRBV15; absent DNA, TCRdb's TRBD1 call cannot be checked. This CDR3 contains 15 residues. Per germline, CDR1 LNHNV and CDR2 YYDKDF (reference sequence). The CDR3 sequence: CATSRLQGARNEQFF.

The chain recombines TRBV7-3 with TRBJ1-6. Germline V CDR1 and CDR2: SGHTA, FQGTGA. This CDR3 has 19 amino acids. CDR3 in amino acids: CASSLSVWGRNLLHSPLHF.

This sequence joins TRBV7-2 and TRBJ2-7. This CDR3 comprises 13 residues. From germline, CDR1 is SGHTA and CDR2 FQGNSA. This CDR3 is CASSTLPSYEQYF.